The 27 T cell receptor beta chains given below trace back to one sample, sequenced in a study of shared clonotypes between healthy human individuals. Measured with immunoSEQ multiplex PCR; TCRdb has only the in-frame clones, and not every one. The sample lists roughly 2 million clones; approximately 96% were seen once. Sequenced input: naive CD4+ T cells sorted from blood. The subset was: CD45RA+ positively selected. These receptors originate from a man between 18 and 29 years old in good health.

As concerns this clone: An end of the junction differs from the germline gene, which may be a read error. The chain joins TRBV19 to TRBJ1-5, with a weak D call TRBD1 (6 bases). CDR3 length: 13 amino acids. Germline assignment: CDR1 LNHDA and CDR2 SQIVND (reference sequence). The CDR3: CAISWTGNQPQHF. CDR3 bases: TGTGCCATTAGTTGGACAGGCAATCAGCCCCAGCATTTT.

The chain has TRBV28 and TRBJ2-3, with no clear D. With 3 bases removed from V and 2 bases from J, the gap between germline ends came to 12 bases. Germline-derived CDR1 and CDR2 are MDHEN and SYDVKM. The CDR3 is 15 residues long. The CDR3 DNA reads TGTGCCAGCAGTTTCGATCTCCCGCCCACAGATACGCAGTATTTT. Translating gives CASSFDLPPTDTQYF.

The chain is built from TRBV27 and TRBJ2-6, with D perhaps TRBD2 (6 bases). The CDR3 sequence is 18 residues long. Per the germline V gene, CDR1 is MNHEY and CDR2 is SMNVEV (reference sequence). The V end was cut by 2 bases, the J end by 0 bases, with 14 bases between. The CDR3 loop reads CASSLEWRRDSGANVLTF. The DNA for the CDR3 is TGTGCCAGCAGTTTAGAGTGGAGGCGGGACTCTGGGGCCAACGTCCTGACTTTC.

V gene TRBV29-1 combines with J gene TRBJ2-7; 11 bases are a match to TRBD1. This CDR3 contains 12 residues. The ends lost 7 bases at V and 6 bases at J; junction bases unmatched: 5. Germline loops: CDR1 SQVTM, CDR2 ANQGSEA. The CDR3 reads CSGGQGAFEQYF. The CDR3 region has the DNA TGCAGCGGAGGACAGGGGGCCTTCGAGCAGTACTTC.

Notes on this clone: The sample holds other DNA sequences that translate to the same CDR3. V and J are TRBV19 and TRBJ2-7, with D possibly being TRBD1 (6 bases). With 3 bases removed from V and 3 bases from J, the gap between germline ends came to 9 bases. Germline values: CDR1 LNHDA, CDR2 SQIVND (reference sequence). CDR3 length: 13 residues. CDR3 in amino acids: CASSIQQGYEQYF. The CDR3 DNA is TGTGCCAGTAGTATCCAACAGGGCTACGAGCAGTACTTC. Complete variable domain (other parts from reference TRBV19 and TRBJ2-7): DGGITQSPKYLFRKEGQNVTLSCEQNLNHDAMYWYRQDPGQGLRLIYYSQIVNDFQKGDIAEGYSVSREKKESFPLTVTSAQKNPTAFYLCASSIQQGYEQYFGPGTRLTVT.

The chain joins TRBV6-6 to TRBJ2-5; the D is unclear. Germline V gives CDR1 MNHNY, CDR2 SVGAGI (reference sequence). Trimming shortened V by 6 bases and J by 5 bases, and 16 bases separated the two germline ends. The CDR3 has 14 residues. The CDR3 nucleotides read TGTGCCAGCAGCCGGTCTGAGACAAGTGAGACCCAGTACTTC. Translation: CASSRSETSETQYF.

The CDR3 DNA reads as TGTGCAGACGGGGAGCTGTTTTTT. Protein: CADGELFF. The rearrangement uses TRBV28 and TRBJ2-2; D not resolved. This CDR3 is built from 8 residues. CDR1 and CDR2 from the germline V gene are MDHEN and SYDVKM.

This clone showed up just a few times. This specimen includes other DNA sequences encoding the same CDR3. The chain employs TRBV5-1 and TRBJ1-2; 8 bases match TRBD1. This CDR3 is 13 amino acids long. Germline values: CDR1 SGHRS, CDR2 YFSETQ. V lost 4 bases and J lost 3; bases outside the gene matches: 2. The CDR3 region has the DNA TGCGCCAGCAGCCCGACAGGGGACTATGGCTACACCTTC. Translated, it gives CASSPTGDYGYTF.

The rearrangement uses TRBV13 and TRBJ1-4; D is possibly TRBD1 (6 bases). This CDR3 comprises 16 residues. Trimming shortened V by 0 bases and J by 7 bases, and 15 bases separated the two germline ends. CDR1 is PRHDT, CDR2 FYEKMQ, per germline (reference sequence). The CDR3 is CASSLGRQGGTEKLFF. The CDR3 DNA reads as TGTGCCAGCAGCTTAGGCCGTCAAGGGGGGACTGAAAAACTGTTTTTT.

The CDR3 spells CASSLGANTEAFF. The CDR3 DNA reads TGTGCCAGCAGTTTGGGGGCGAACACTGAAGCTTTCTTT. The chain has TRBV28 and TRBJ1-1; weak D call: TRBD1 (6 bases). Trimming left V 3 bases short and J 1 base short, with 6 bases between. Germline V CDR1 and CDR2: MDHEN, SYDVKM. The CDR3 is 13 amino acids. Combining the CDR3 with reference TRBV28 and TRBJ1-1 gives the whole variable domain DVKVTQSSRYLVKRTGEKVFLECVQDMDHENMFWYRQDPGLGLRLIYFSYDVKMKEKGDIPEGYSVSREKKERFSLILESASTNQTSMYLCASSLGANTEAFFGQGTRLTVV.

This clone was observed a single time. This chain uses TRBV7-2 with TRBJ2-1, with D maybe TRBD2 (5 bases). In germline, CDR1 is SGHTA, CDR2 FQGNSA. This CDR3 contains 15 residues. The V end lost 0 bases, the J end lost 7 bases, and 13 bases lay between the germline ends. CDR3 in amino acids: CASSLAVGSANEQFF. The CDR3 region has the DNA TGTGCCAGCAGCTTAGCGGTGGGGAGTGCGAATGAGCAGTTCTTC.

This clone was seen once. The chain employs TRBV7-9 and TRBJ1-1; 8 bases align to TRBD1. Losses at the gene ends were 5 bases for V and 1 base for J; bases not matched to a gene: 6. CDR1 is SEHNR, CDR2 FQNEAQ, per germline (reference sequence). This CDR3 comprises 15 residues. The CDR3 coding sequence is TGTGCCAGCAGCCGATGGACAGGGACGAACACTGAAGCTTTCTTT. Translated: CASSRWTGTNTEAFF.

The chain employs TRBV20-1 and TRBJ1-4; no definite D call. The CDR3 covers 11 residues. Trimming stripped 3 bases from V and 8 bases from J, with 7 bases between. Germline CDR1 and CDR2: DFQATT and SNEGSKA (reference sequence). CDR3 in amino acids: CSASLPEKLFF. The CDR3 DNA is TGCAGTGCTAGTTTGCCGGAAAAACTGTTTTTT.

The rearrangement links TRBV27 to TRBJ2-3; TRBD1 might be the D (5 bases). The CDR3 length is 15 residues. V lost 0 bases, J lost 1 base, and 8 bases lay in between. Germline V gene sequence: CDR1 MNHEY, CDR2 SMNVEV (reference sequence). This CDR3 is CASSLSWGGTDTQYF. As DNA, the CDR3 is TGTGCCAGCAGTTTATCGTGGGGCGGCACAGATACGCAGTATTTT.

V and J are TRBV27 and TRBJ2-7; the D call may be TRBD1 or TRBD2 (5 bases each). Germline V lookup: CDR1 MNHEY, CDR2 SMNVEV (reference sequence). This CDR3 spans 15 amino acids. V was cut by 10 bases and J by 2 bases, with 21 bases left in between. Written as DNA, the CDR3 is TGTGCCACCTGTTCCGGGACGGCAACTCCCTACGAGCAGTACTTC. Translated: CATCSGTATPYEQYF.

The V and J genes are TRBV27 and TRBJ2-7; 10 positions match TRBD1. The length of the CDR3 is 15 residues. Germline trimming cut 2 bases from V and 5 bases from J; bases unmatched to any gene: 6. The germline CDR1 and CDR2 sequences are MNHEY and SMNVEV (reference sequence). CDR3 nucleotides: TGTGCCAGCAGTTTAGAGGGGACAGGGGCAAACGAGCAGTACTTC. It translates to CASSLEGTGANEQYF.

The chain employs TRBV2 and TRBJ2-3; D remains ambiguous. CDR3 length equals 16 residues. Germline loops: CDR1 SNHLY, CDR2 FYNNEI. The germline V and J ends were trimmed by 4 bases and 4 bases, with 18 bases remaining between them. Here the CDR3 reads CASSGGRPRGADTQYF. Written as DNA, the CDR3 is TGTGCCAGCAGTGGAGGACGGCCGAGAGGCGCAGATACGCAGTATTTT.

The J gene is TRBJ1-2, the V gene TRBV6-5, with D perhaps matching TRBD1 (5 bases). V was pared by 4 bases and J by 8 bases, with 17 bases between. This CDR3 is built from 14 residues. Germline-derived CDR1 and CDR2 are MNHEY and SVGAGI. The CDR3 spells CASSSLQVAIGYTF. CDR3 DNA: TGTGCCAGCAGTTCGTTACAGGTTGCTATCGGCTACACCTTC.

The chain recombines TRBV6-4 with TRBJ2-7; D perhaps matches TRBD1 (8 bases). With 4 bases removed from V and 7 bases from J, the gap between germline ends came to 14 bases. Germline V lookup: CDR1 MRHNA, CDR2 SNTAGT. The CDR3 has 13 amino acids. The CDR3 loop reads CASSAEQGGEQYF. CDR3 sequence (DNA): TGTGCCAGCAGTGCTGAACAGGGGGGGGAGCAGTACTTC.

The chain couples TRBV5-1 to TRBJ2-1, with D perhaps matching TRBD2 (5 bases). This CDR3 is built from 15 residues. Germline CDR1 and CDR2: SGHRS and YFSETQ. Trimming pared 5 bases from V and 4 bases from J, leaving 16 bases between. CDR3 DNA sequence: TGCGCCAGCAGTCCGGACTCGCCTGAATACAATGAGCAGTTCTTC. This sequence encodes CASSPDSPEYNEQFF.

The chain uses TRBV10-3 and TRBJ2-1; 9 nucleotides agree with TRBD1. The trim removed 4 bases at V and 5 bases at J, leaving 0 bases unmatched. This CDR3 comprises 13 residues. Germline loops: CDR1 ENHRY, CDR2 SYGVKD. The CDR3: CAISGQGDNEQFF. CDR3 bases: TGTGCCATCAGTGGACAGGGGGACAATGAGCAGTTCTTC.

The rearrangement links TRBV21-1 to TRBJ2-7; the D call TRBD2 from the table was never checked on the DNA. TRBV21-1 is a pseudogene. The CDR3 is made up of 11 amino acids. The CDR3: CASSTRSEQYF. The CDR3 DNA sequence: TGTGCCAGCAGCACCCGTTCCGAGCAGTACTTC.

The V and J genes are TRBV9 and TRBJ1-2; D is possibly TRBD1 (5 bases). The CDR3 consists of 15 residues. With 0 bases removed from V and 0 bases from J, the gap between germline ends came to 9 bases. CDR1 is SGDLS and CDR2 is YYNGEE in the germline V gene. The CDR3 nucleotides read TGTGCCAGCAGCGTAGCGGGGGGGACTAACTATGGCTACACCTTC. The encoded protein is CASSVAGGTNYGYTF.

V and J are TRBV18 and TRBJ1-2; D gene uncertain. CDR3 length: 16 amino acids. The germline gives CDR1 KGHSH, CDR2 LQKENI. V was cut by 0 bases and J by 5 bases, with 16 bases left in between. This CDR3 is CASSPPKTETGYGYTF. Written as DNA, the CDR3 is TGTGCCAGCTCACCACCGAAGACCGAAACCGGGTATGGCTACACCTTC.

The genes are TRBV6-1 and TRBJ1-3; possibly TRBD1 for D (5 bases). Germline V gene lookup returns CDR1 MNHNS and CDR2 SASEGT. CDR3 size: 14 residues. Trimming pared 7 bases from V and 6 bases from J, leaving 16 bases between. CDR3 bases: TGTGCCAGCAAACGAATTGGGGCAGAAAACACCATATATTTT. The encoded protein is CASKRIGAENTIYF.

The gene calls are TRBV30 and TRBJ2-4; 12 bases match TRBD2. The CDR3 spans 15 residues. Trimming cost V 4 bases and J 4 bases; bases outside gene matches: 5. Germline V lookup: CDR1 GTSNPN, CDR2 SVGIG (reference sequence). The CDR3 sequence: CAWTLLAGGKNIQYF. The CDR3 DNA reads as TGTGCCTGGACATTACTAGCGGGGGGAAAAAACATTCAGTACTTC.

As regards this clone: Other DNA sequences in this specimen translate into the identical CDR3. The J gene is TRBJ1-6, the V gene TRBV18, with D uncertain. Trimming removed 3 bases at V and 5 bases at J, with 8 bases between. From germline, CDR1 is KGHSH and CDR2 LQKENI. The CDR3 has 14 amino acids. The CDR3 protein is CASSPVTNNSPLHF. The DNA of the CDR3 is TGTGCCAGCTCACCTGTGACGAATAATTCACCCCTCCACTTT.